A single sample gave rise to the 29 T cell receptor beta chains below, sequenced in a study of blood T cell repertoires in COVID-19. The method was immunoSEQ multiplex PCR; TCRdb's version includes in-frame clones alone and lacks a portion of them. The data hold approximately 290,000 clones, with around 89% observed a single time. Sequencing input: PBMCs or T cells enriched from blood (not recorded which). Source of these receptors: a young woman with acute COVID-19.

The chain is built from TRBV5-8 and TRBJ2-7; D gene ambiguous. V was shortened by 3 bases and J by 2 bases, with 3 bases between the two germline ends. CDR1 and CDR2 from the germline V gene are SGHTS and YDEGEE. The CDR3 spans 11 residues. The CDR3 sequence: CASSSTYEQYF. DNA for the CDR3: TGTGCCAGCAGCTCTACCTACGAGCAGTACTTC.

This clone was seen a handful of times. The chain employs TRBV30 and TRBJ2-3; TRBD1 might be the D (7 bases). This CDR3 is 15 amino acids long. In germline, CDR1 is GTSNPN, CDR2 SVGIG (reference sequence). Deletions cut 4 bases from V and 5 bases from J, with 19 bases between. CDR3 coding DNA: TGTGCCTGGACTCTAAGGGGGCAGGGGGGAGATACGCAGTATTTT. This codes for CAWTLRGQGGDTQYF. Full variable domain (outside the CDR3, taken from reference TRBV30 and TRBJ2-3): SQTIHQWPATLVQPVGSPLSLECTVEGTSNPNLYWYRQAAGRGLQLLFYSVGIGQISSEVPQNLSASRPQDRQFILSSKKLLLSDSGFYLCAWTLRGQGGDTQYFGPGTRLTVL.

Written as DNA, the CDR3 is TGTGCCAGCAGACCCGGGACAGGGCCCTACGAGCAGTACTTC. Translated, it gives CASRPGTGPYEQYF. The chain joins TRBV28 to TRBJ2-7; 9 positions match TRBD1. Germline-derived CDR1 and CDR2 are MDHEN and SYDVKM. V gave up 6 bases and J gave up 2 bases; unmatched junction bases: 5. The CDR3 contains 14 residues.

The rearrangement uses TRBV20-1 and TRBJ2-7, with D unclear. V gave up 3 bases and J gave up 1 base, with 13 bases separating them. This CDR3 contains 14 residues. The germline CDR1 and CDR2 sequences are DFQATT and SNEGSKA (reference sequence). The CDR3 nucleotides are TGCAGTGCTAGTAAGGTGACTGAGTCCTACGAGCAGTACTTC. Amino acids: CSASKVTESYEQYF.

This clone showed up just once. V usage is TRBV5-4 and J usage is TRBJ2-6; TRBD1 agrees at 7 bases. Germline V gene sequence: CDR1 SGHNT, CDR2 YYREEE (reference sequence). V trimming: 4 bases; J trimming: 0 bases; junction bases outside the gene matches: 10. The length of the CDR3 is 18 residues. CDR3 bases: TGTGCCAGCAGCGCCTCCCCGGGACAGAGCTCTGGGGCCAACGTCCTGACTTTC. It translates to CASSASPGQSSGANVLTF.

The chain joins TRBV10-3 to TRBJ2-1; 7 nucleotides line up with TRBD1. CDR3 size: 12 residues. V was pared by 5 bases and J by 9 bases, with 4 bases of the junction left unmatched. The germline V gene encodes CDR1 ENHRY and CDR2 SYGVKD. CDR3 protein: CAISPQGVEQFF. The CDR3 bases are TGTGCCATCAGTCCCCAGGGGGTTGAGCAGTTCTTC.

The V and J genes are TRBV19 and TRBJ2-2, with D perhaps TRBD1 (6 bases). Germline CDR1 LNHDA, CDR2 SQIVND (reference sequence). Deletions cut 9 bases from V and 0 bases from J, with 11 bases between. The CDR3 loop spans 14 amino acids. The CDR3 loop is CASKDSANTGELFF. In DNA form, the CDR3 reads TGTGCCAGCAAGGACAGCGCGAACACCGGGGAGCTGTTTTTT.

CDR3 protein: CASRTQGEQYF. The CDR3 region has the DNA TGTGCCAGCAGGACTCAAGGCGAGCAGTACTTC. The rearrangement joins TRBV6-5 to TRBJ2-7; D gene uncertain. V was pared by 6 bases and J by 6 bases, with 9 bases between. In germline, CDR1 is MNHEY, CDR2 SVGAGI. This CDR3 is built from 11 residues.

This sequence joins TRBV11-2 and TRBJ2-5; 7 bases align to TRBD2. V shed 3 bases, J shed 7 bases, and the junction held 11 bases outside the gene matches. Germline V lookup: CDR1 SGHAT, CDR2 FQNNGV. The CDR3 consists of 15 residues. CDR3 region: CASSLGGRTEGTQYF. The CDR3 coding sequence is TGTGCCAGCAGCTTGGGCGGGAGAACCGAAGGGACCCAGTACTTC.

CDR3 amino acids: CASILPPGQGAFENYGYTF. The DNA of the CDR3 is TGTGCCAGCATCCTTCCGCCGGGCCAGGGGGCGTTCGAAAACTATGGCTACACCTTC. This chain links TRBV6-9 with TRBJ1-2, with 8 nucleotides matching TRBD1. The CDR3 runs to 19 residues. J lost 2 bases, V lost 7 bases, and 21 bases had no gene match. CDR1 MNHGY and CDR2 SVAAGI come from the germline V gene.

The gene calls are TRBV11-2 and TRBJ1-2; D remains ambiguous. The V and J ends lost 5 bases and 8 bases respectively, with 12 bases between them. Germline V lookup: CDR1 SGHAT, CDR2 FQNNGV. The CDR3 sequence is 12 residues long. The CDR3 is CASSPQPGGYTF. DNA for the CDR3: TGTGCCAGCAGCCCCCAACCAGGAGGCTACACCTTC. The full variable domain, completed using reference TRBV11-2 and TRBJ1-2, is EAGVAQSPRYKIIEKRQSVAFWCNPISGHATLYWYQQILGQGPKLLIQFQNNGVVDDSQLPKDRFSAERLKGVDSTLKIQPAKLEDSAVYLCASSPQPGGYTFGSGTRLTVV.

This clone was counted between two and nine times. CDR3 amino acids: CATSRSSSRGEQYF. The DNA for the CDR3 is TGTGCCACCAGCAGGTCTTCTTCCCGGGGCGAGCAGTACTTC. The J gene is TRBJ2-7, the V gene TRBV15, with D possibly TRBD2 on 5 matching bases. The CDR3 loop spans 14 amino acids. Trimming took 3 bases from V and 6 from J, leaving 15 bases between them. Germline V lookup: CDR1 LNHNV, CDR2 YYDKDF (reference sequence).

The chain couples TRBV15 to TRBJ1-1, with D perhaps matching TRBD1 (6 bases). V was cut by 0 bases and J by 7 bases, with 12 bases left in between. The CDR3 loop spans 14 amino acids. Germline V lookup: CDR1 LNHNV, CDR2 YYDKDF (reference sequence). CDR3 residues: CATSRDRRGNEAFF. The CDR3 bases are TGTGCCACCAGCAGAGATCGCAGGGGAAATGAAGCTTTCTTT.

The chain employs TRBV28 and TRBJ1-5; D is possibly TRBD1 (5 bases). This CDR3 is built from 15 residues. From germline, CDR1 is MDHEN and CDR2 SYDVKM. Trimming took off 6 bases at V and 1 base at J, with 13 bases between the two ends. CDR3 coding DNA: TGTGCCAGCAGGGGGCTGGATAGGAGCAATCAGCCCCAGCATTTT. Its protein is CASRGLDRSNQPQHF.

V is TRBV29-1 and J is TRBJ1-1; D perhaps matches TRBD1 (6 bases). The V gene lost 5 bases and the J gene lost 1 base, with 11 bases spanning the gap. Looked up from germline, CDR1 is SQVTM and CDR2 is ANQGSEA. The CDR3 contains 13 residues. The CDR3 nucleotides are TGCAGCGTTCAGGGGCGTGCGAACACTGAAGCTTTCTTT. Protein product: CSVQGRANTEAFF. Drawing the rest from reference TRBV29-1 and TRBJ1-1, the complete variable domain is SAVISQKPSRDICQRGTSLTIQCQVDSQVTMMFWYRQQPGQSLTLIATANQGSEATYESGFVIDKFPISRPNLTFSTLTVSNMSPEDSSIYLCSVQGRANTEAFFGQGTRLTVV.

The chain combines TRBV5-6 with TRBJ1-2; D unresolved. Germline CDR1 reads SGHDT; CDR2 reads YYEEEE. Between the trimmed V and J ends, which lost 4 bases and 0 bases, there was a span of 13 bases. The CDR3 runs 15 residues. CDR3 DNA: TGTGCCAGCAGCCCTCTTTCCGGGGCTAACTATGGCTACACCTTC. Protein: CASSPLSGANYGYTF.

The chain combines TRBV4-1 with TRBJ1-4; 7 bases align to TRBD1. Germline lookup yields CDR1 MGHRA and CDR2 YSYEKL. The CDR3 runs to 14 residues. V shed 2 bases and J 7 bases; nucleotides not matched to a gene: 4. The CDR3 reads CASSQTGVGEKLFF. The CDR3 region has the DNA TGCGCCAGCAGCCAAACAGGGGTGGGTGAAAAACTGTTTTTT.

This chain joins TRBV5-4 and TRBJ1-1, with D maybe TRBD1 (6 bases). This CDR3 has 14 amino acids. Germline CDR1 is SGHNT and CDR2 is YYREEE (reference sequence). Trimming shortened V by 0 bases and J by 3 bases, and 9 bases separated the two germline ends. CDR3 loop: CASSLEAGDTEAFF. In DNA, the CDR3 is TGTGCCAGCAGCTTGGAGGCAGGGGACACTGAAGCTTTCTTT. Combining the CDR3 with reference TRBV5-4 and TRBJ1-1 gives the whole variable domain ETGVTQSPTHLIKTRGQQVTLRCSSQSGHNTVSWYQQALGQGPQFIFQYYREEENGRGNFPPRFSGLQFPNYSSELNVNALELDDSALYLCASSLEAGDTEAFFGQGTRLTVV.

The chain carries TRBV19 and TRBJ1-1; no clear D. V lost 0 bases to trimming and J lost 11 bases, with 13 bases between them. The CDR3 contains 13 residues. Germline V gives CDR1 LNHDA, CDR2 SQIVND (reference sequence). CDR3 DNA sequence: TGTGCCAGTAGTATAGATCTGGGCATTGATGCTTTCTTT. Protein: CASSIDLGIDAFF.

V usage is TRBV14 and J usage is TRBJ2-1; perhaps TRBD2 as D (6 bases). CDR3 length: 14 residues. Germline V CDR1 and CDR2: SGHDN, FVKESK. Trimming pared 3 bases from V and 8 bases from J, leaving 14 bases between. The CDR3 DNA reads TGTGCCAGCAGCCATGGCGGGAAGTTGTATGAGCAGTTCTTC. This gives the protein CASSHGGKLYEQFF.

The chain combines TRBV7-9 with TRBJ2-7; 9 positions agree with TRBD2. Germline loops: CDR1 SEHNR, CDR2 FQNEAQ (reference sequence). The CDR3 extends over 15 amino acids. The V gene end was trimmed by 0 bases and the J gene end by 4 bases; junction bases not matched to a gene: 4. CDR3 amino acids: CASSLARTSAYEQYF. As DNA, the CDR3 is TGTGCCAGCAGCTTAGCTAGGACTAGCGCGTACGAGCAGTACTTC.

The V call is TRBV7-9, the J call TRBJ2-1, with 11 bases identical to TRBD2. The germline V gene has CDR1 SEHNR and CDR2 FQNEAQ (reference sequence). J gave up 4 bases and V 5 bases, and 7 bases lay outside the gene matches. The CDR3 loop spans 16 amino acids. The CDR3 coding sequence is TGTGCCAGCAGCCCGACTAGCGGGGCAAATTACAATGAGCAGTTCTTC. Translation gives CASSPTSGANYNEQFF.

This chain uses TRBV4-2 with TRBJ2-7, with D perhaps TRBD1 (6 bases). Germline V gene lookup returns CDR1 LGHNA and CDR2 YNFKEQ. The CDR3 consists of 16 residues. V lost 3 bases, J lost 5 bases, and 20 bases lay in between. CDR3 nucleotide sequence: TGTGCCAGCAGCCAGGCGACAGGCCGAGGCCGGGACGAGCAGTACTTC. Amino acid sequence: CASSQATGRGRDEQYF.

The CDR3 DNA reads as TGTGCCAGCAGCCAAGCCAGGGGGGACTACACCTTC. Translation: CASSQARGDYTF. V is TRBV14 and J is TRBJ1-2, with 7 bases aligning to TRBD1. Germline CDR1 SGHDN, CDR2 FVKESK. Germline trimming cut 1 base from V and 10 bases from J; bases unmatched to any gene: 3. The CDR3 has 12 residues.

This chain uses TRBV2 with TRBJ1-5, with D tentatively TRBD1 (5 bases). Per germline, CDR1 SNHLY and CDR2 FYNNEI. The CDR3 has 15 amino acids. The ends were cut back, 6 bases at V and 2 bases at J, with 14 bases in the middle. CDR3 nucleotide sequence: TGTGCCAGCAGGGAGGGGCCGGTTGGCAATCAGCCCCAGCATTTT. This translates into CASREGPVGNQPQHF.

The CDR3 reads CASNGGGKGYTF. CDR3 bases: TGTGCCAGCAACGGTGGCGGAAAAGGCTACACCTTC. This rearrangement joins TRBV28 to TRBJ1-2, with no clear D. The CDR3 covers 12 residues. Germline CDR1 and CDR2: MDHEN and SYDVKM. Deletions cut 7 bases from V and 8 bases from J, with 14 bases between.

The CDR3 region has the DNA TGTGCCAGCAGCCTGAATAGGCTAGCCTACGAGCAGTACTTC. Residues: CASSLNRLAYEQYF. The chain couples TRBV7-8 to TRBJ2-7; D not resolved. CDR3 size: 14 residues. Per germline, CDR1 SGHVS and CDR2 FQNEAQ. The V end was cut by 5 bases, the J end by 2 bases, with 13 bases between.

The rearrangement uses TRBV28 and TRBJ1-5; D call uncertain. The V gene's germline CDR1 is MDHEN and CDR2 SYDVKM. This CDR3 has 11 amino acids. Trimming cost V 3 bases and J 8 bases, with 5 bases left between them. In nucleotides, the CDR3 is TGTGCCAGCAGTTTCGGGGAGCCCCAGCATTTT. Amino acid sequence: CASSFGEPQHF.

The chain links TRBV5-1 to TRBJ1-5; 8 bases align to TRBD1. In germline, CDR1 is SGHRS, CDR2 YFSETQ. The CDR3 is 14 amino acids. Losses at the gene ends were 4 bases for V and 6 bases for J; bases not matched to a gene: 6. Here the CDR3 reads CASSPDRGAQPQHF. CDR3 DNA sequence: TGCGCCAGCAGCCCTGACAGGGGTGCTCAGCCCCAGCATTTT.